This T cell receptor (beta chain) comes out of a study of T cells in Graves' hyperthyroidism and ophthalmopathy. RNA transcripts gave rise to amplified TCR beta CDR3 regions. Using the HTBI primer set, a first-round RT-PCR was run on the TCR CDR3. From the multiplex PCR reads, TCRdb called clonotypes with MiXCR, one entry per CDR3 protein. The data hold under 650,000 distinct CDR3 sequences, with around 16% observed a single time. Ten or more counts support this clonotype. This sequence originates from a woman aged 25 to 39 with Graves' hyperthyroidism. The specimen was blood.

CDR3 protein: CASSLTPTGDGNQPQHF. CDR3 bases: TGTGCCAGCAGCTTAACTCCGACAGGGGATGGCAATCAGCCCCAGCATTTT. The J gene is TRBJ1-5, the V gene TRBV7-2; 8 bases match TRBD1. The CDR3 totals 17 residues. Trimming removed 2 bases from V and 2 bases from J; junction bases left unmatched: 8. Germline V gene sequence: CDR1 SGHTA, CDR2 FQGNSA.